Below, 23 T cell receptor beta chains from the same sample are listed, as sequenced in a study of T-cell reconstitution after alpha-beta-depleted transplantation in children (dated by TCRdb to the mid-2010s). The library was made by PCR. Sequencer: Illumina HiSeq 2500. TCR libraries were prepared with molecular barcoding, using unique molecular identifiers to normalize TCRbeta repertoire quantification. TCRdb passed the public sequencing reads through fastp at Q25 and MiXCR, retaining productive beta sequences. Identical CDR3 protein sequences are pooled into one entry, listed with their most common genes and DNA. The sample table records approximately 1,000,000 distinct CDR3 sequences; 25% to 35% of these occur just once. Clones ranked in the top ten supply over 25% of the sample. The treatment or condition label, read with the paper, signifies: allogeneic hematopoietic cell transplantation with graft depleted of TCRalphabeta T cells and CD19 B cells.

The material was PBMCs, mostly from graft donor cells, obtained 360 days after TCRalphabeta/CD19-depleted stem cell transplant. The receptor set was obtained from a boy younger than two who had a stem cell transplant for SCID, so the T cells may come from the graft donor.

This sequence joins TRBV5-6 and TRBJ2-7, with D perhaps matching TRBD1 (6 bases). Germline CDR1 and CDR2: SGHDT and YYEEEE. Trimming left V 4 bases short and J 1 base short, with 15 bases between. The CDR3 spans 15 residues. For the CDR3, the DNA is TGTGCCAGCAGCGTGACAGGATGGCAATCCTACGAGCAGTACTTC. It specifies CASSVTGWQSYEQYF.

The rearrangement links TRBV12-3 or TRBV12-4 to TRBJ1-5; a weak D match, TRBD1 (5 bases). This CDR3 comprises 13 residues. With 5 bases removed from V and 6 bases from J, the gap between germline ends came to 11 bases. The CDR3 DNA is TGTGCCAGCAGTGCGGGGCGCTTTCAGCCCCAGCATTTT. This codes for CASSAGRFQPQHF.

V is TRBV27 and J is TRBJ1-5; D gene unclear. Germline V CDR1 and CDR2: MNHEY, SMNVEV (reference sequence). The CDR3 runs to 15 residues. The V end lost 3 bases, the J end lost 0 bases, and 9 bases lay between the germline ends. The CDR3 nucleotides are TGTGCCAGCAGTTTTCGACTGAATAGCAATCAGCCCCAGCATTTT. Protein: CASSFRLNSNQPQHF.

This chain's CDR3 is CASNRDRGGKLFF. CDR3 DNA: TGTGCCAGCAACCGGGACAGGGGTGGAAAACTGTTTTTT. V is TRBV25-1 and J is TRBJ1-4; TRBD1 aligns across 10 bases. CDR1 MGHDK and CDR2 SYGVNS come from the germline V gene. The trim removed 7 bases at V and 10 bases at J, leaving 6 bases unmatched. The length of the CDR3 is 13 residues.

This chain links TRBV12-3 or TRBV12-4 with TRBJ2-5, with D tentatively TRBD1 or TRBD2 (5 bases each). The CDR3 contains 17 residues. V was cut by 6 bases and J by 2 bases, with 22 bases left in between. CDR3 DNA: TGTGCCAGCAGCCTCCACCGGGACCCAAAATTTCAAGAGACCCAGTACTTC. Protein product: CASSLHRDPKFQETQYF.

The V gene is TRBV7-9, the J gene TRBJ2-7; 10 bases fit TRBD1. The trim removed 5 bases at V and 6 bases at J, leaving 10 bases unmatched. Germline CDR1 is SEHNR and CDR2 is FQNEAQ (reference sequence). This CDR3 has 15 residues. CDR3: CASSHSGTGEGEQYF. In DNA, the CDR3 is TGTGCCAGCAGCCATTCCGGGACAGGGGAGGGCGAGCAGTACTTC.

The genes are TRBV6-5 and TRBJ2-4; D may be TRBD1 (5 bases). Per the germline V gene, CDR1 is MNHEY and CDR2 is SVGAGI. Deletions cut 3 bases from V and 2 bases from J, with 8 bases between. This CDR3 is 14 amino acids long. The CDR3 region has the DNA TGTGCCAGCAGTTATCAGGGAACCAAAAACATTCAGTACTTC. Translation: CASSYQGTKNIQYF.

This clonotype was observed a few times. This rearrangement joins TRBV9 to TRBJ1-3; D possibly corresponds to TRBD1 (6 bases). Germline lookup yields CDR1 SGDLS and CDR2 YYNGEE. V was pared by 1 base and J by 2 bases, with 13 bases between. The CDR3 loop spans 16 amino acids. This chain's CDR3 is CASSVNPRTAGNTIYF. In nucleotides, the CDR3 is TGTGCCAGCAGCGTAAATCCCCGGACAGCTGGAAACACCATATATTTT.

The chain recombines TRBV20-1 with TRBJ2-7; 7 bases agree with TRBD1. Germline lookup yields CDR1 DFQATT and CDR2 SNEGSKA (reference sequence). Losses at the gene ends were 6 bases for V and 4 bases for J; bases not matched to a gene: 6. The CDR3 covers 12 residues. The CDR3 nucleotides are TGCAGTGCCGGGGACAGAAAATACGAGCAGTACTTC. Translation gives CSAGDRKYEQYF.

This clonotype showed up just a few times. The rearrangement uses TRBV9 and TRBJ2-2; 9 bases agree with TRBD1. The CDR3 contains 16 residues. CDR1 and CDR2 (germline): SGDLS, YYNGEE. V shed 0 bases and J 6 bases; nucleotides not matched to a gene: 6. The CDR3 is CASSVVGQGGAGELFF. The CDR3 DNA reads TGTGCCAGCAGCGTAGTGGGACAGGGTGGAGCCGGGGAGCTGTTTTTT. Together with reference TRBV9 and TRBJ2-2, the CDR3 gives the full variable domain: DSGVTQTPKHLITATGQRVTLRCSPRSGDLSVYWYQQSLDQGLQFLIQYYNGEERAKGNILERFSAQQFPDLHSELNLSSLELGDSALYFCASSVVGQGGAGELFFGEGSRLTVL.

This clonotype was picked up a small number of times. V usage is TRBV7-3 and J usage is TRBJ2-5, with D perhaps TRBD1 (6 bases). V lost 0 bases to trimming and J lost 7 bases, with 15 bases between them. This CDR3 is built from 15 residues. Germline lookup yields CDR1 SGHTA and CDR2 FQGTGA. As DNA, the CDR3 is TGTGCCAGCAGCTTAACCCCTGGGACCAGGGGGACCCAGTACTTC. Amino acid sequence: CASSLTPGTRGTQYF.

The chain combines TRBV10-3 with TRBJ1-5; 7 bases align to TRBD1. The CDR3 consists of 16 residues. Trimming cost V 11 bases and J 4 bases; bases outside gene matches: 17. Germline assignment: CDR1 ENHRY and CDR2 SYGVKD. CDR3 nucleotide sequence: TGTGCCGCCGGGGGGCCAGGGGGTTTAGGGAATCAGCCCCAGCATTTT. This encodes CAAGGPGGLGNQPQHF.

This clonotype was seen more than once but under ten times. V is TRBV29-1 and J is TRBJ2-1; TRBD2 might be the D (7 bases). The germline CDR1 and CDR2 sequences are SQVTM and ANQGSEA. V was trimmed by 6 bases and J by 12 bases, leaving 15 bases between them. This CDR3 region has 11 residues. Here the CDR3 DNA reads TGCAGCGTCGTCGGGGGGCTTGGGCAGTTCTTC. Protein sequence: CSVVGGLGQFF.

The chain combines TRBV28 with TRBJ2-3; D may be TRBD2 (7 bases). CDR1 and CDR2 (germline): MDHEN, SYDVKM. The CDR3 sequence is 15 residues long. With 6 bases removed from V and 6 bases from J, the gap between germline ends came to 19 bases. CDR3 bases: TGTGCCAGCAGCCCGAGGGGGGGATGGCAGGATACGCAGTATTTT. This sequence encodes CASSPRGGWQDTQYF. The full variable domain, rest sourced from reference TRBV28 and TRBJ2-3, is DVKVTQSSRYLVKRTGEKVFLECVQDMDHENMFWYRQDPGLGLRLIYFSYDVKMKEKGDIPEGYSVSREKKERFSLILESASTNQTSMYLCASSPRGGWQDTQYFGPGTRLTVL.

The chain carries TRBV19 and TRBJ2-3, with D possibly called TRBD1 or TRBD2 (5 bases each). This CDR3 is built from 12 residues. Trimming took 5 bases from V and 11 from J, leaving 14 bases between them. CDR1 LNHDA and CDR2 SQIVND come from the germline V gene (reference sequence). The CDR3 loop reads CASSSPGPRQYF. Written as DNA, the CDR3 is TGTGCCAGTAGTTCACCGGGACCGAGGCAGTATTTT.

The chain is built from TRBV3-1 and TRBJ2-3, with 11 bases aligning to TRBD2. This CDR3 has 15 residues. V shed 3 bases and J 4 bases; nucleotides not matched to a gene: 3. Germline assignment: CDR1 LGHDT and CDR2 YNNKEL (reference sequence). The CDR3 loop reads CASSHGTSGSDTQYF. As DNA, the CDR3 is TGTGCCAGCAGCCACGGGACTAGCGGATCAGATACGCAGTATTTT.

The rearrangement links TRBV7-9 to TRBJ2-5; 7 positions agree with TRBD1. The germline CDR1 and CDR2 sequences are SEHNR and FQNEAQ (reference sequence). V shed 5 bases and J 5 bases; nucleotides not matched to a gene: 8. CDR3 length equals 14 residues. CDR3 amino acids: CASSPTGERETQYF. The CDR3 nucleotides read TGTGCCAGCAGCCCTACAGGGGAACGGGAGACCCAGTACTTC.

The chain employs TRBV28 and TRBJ2-6; D is ambiguous. The CDR3 covers 17 residues. Trimming took off 6 bases at V and 1 base at J, with 16 bases between the two ends. In germline, CDR1 is MDHEN, CDR2 SYDVKM. The CDR3, as DNA: TGTGCCAGCAGCCGTTCAGACCTGGGGTCTGGGGCCAACGTCCTGACTTTC. Its protein is CASSRSDLGSGANVLTF.

The chain is built from TRBV10-3 and TRBJ2-1, with TRBD1 identical over 7 bases. The germline V gene has CDR1 ENHRY and CDR2 SYGVKD. The CDR3 is 14 amino acids. V trimming: 0 bases; J trimming: 9 bases; junction bases outside the gene matches: 5. CDR3 residues: CAISESLGGPEQFF. The CDR3 nucleotides are TGTGCCATCAGTGAGTCTTTAGGGGGCCCTGAGCAGTTCTTC.

V usage is TRBV11-2 and J usage is TRBJ2-3, with 7 nucleotides matching TRBD1. From germline, CDR1 is SGHAT and CDR2 FQNNGV. V dropped 3 bases and J dropped 2; count of bases not matched to a gene: 8. CDR3 length equals 16 residues. The CDR3 bases are TGTGCCAGCAGCTTCCCCGGACAGGACTTCACAGATACGCAGTATTTT. Translation gives CASSFPGQDFTDTQYF.

This clonotype was seen a few times. The chain is built from TRBV12-3 or TRBV12-4 and TRBJ1-1; TRBD1 matches 7 bases. CDR3 length: 16 amino acids. J was trimmed by 5 bases and V by 3 bases; bases with no gene match: 12. The CDR3 protein is CASSFRRTGQRTEAFF. The CDR3 nucleotides are TGTGCCAGCAGTTTTCGAAGGACAGGCCAGCGGACTGAAGCTTTCTTT.

This clonotype was seen many times. V is TRBV28 and J is TRBJ2-6; weak D call: TRBD2 (5 bases). V shed 6 bases and J shed 0 bases, with 9 bases lying between them. The V gene's germline CDR1 is MDHEN and CDR2 SYDVKM. The CDR3 has 15 amino acids. CDR3 region: CASRTKSSGANVLTF. DNA of the CDR3: TGTGCCAGCAGGACTAAGAGCTCTGGGGCCAACGTCCTGACTTTC.

This clonotype was seen more than once but under ten times. J is TRBJ2-3 and V is TRBV28, with 12 bases aligning to TRBD1. V gave up 0 bases and J gave up 8 bases; unmatched junction bases: 12. Germline V gives CDR1 MDHEN, CDR2 SYDVKM. The CDR3 totals 18 residues. DNA of the CDR3: TGTGCCAGCAGTTTATGGGTGACCGGGACAGGGGGCGCGGTTACGCAGTATTTT. Amino acids: CASSLWVTGTGGAVTQYF. Looking up the rest from reference TRBV28 and TRBJ2-3 gives the full variable domain: DVKVTQSSRYLVKRTGEKVFLECVQDMDHENMFWYRQDPGLGLRLIYFSYDVKMKEKGDIPEGYSVSREKKERFSLILESASTNQTSMYLCASSLWVTGTGGAVTQYFGPGTRLTVL.